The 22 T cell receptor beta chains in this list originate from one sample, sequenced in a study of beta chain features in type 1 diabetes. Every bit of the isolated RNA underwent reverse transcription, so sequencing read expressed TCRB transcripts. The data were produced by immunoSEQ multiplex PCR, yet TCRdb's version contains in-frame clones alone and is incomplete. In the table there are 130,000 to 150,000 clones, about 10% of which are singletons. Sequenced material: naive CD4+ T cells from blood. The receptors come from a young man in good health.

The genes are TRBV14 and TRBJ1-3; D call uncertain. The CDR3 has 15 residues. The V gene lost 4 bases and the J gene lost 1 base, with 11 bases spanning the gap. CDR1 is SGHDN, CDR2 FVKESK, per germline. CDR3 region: CASSPRGSSGNTIYF. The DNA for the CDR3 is TGTGCCAGCAGCCCTCGAGGGTCGTCTGGAAACACCATATATTTT.

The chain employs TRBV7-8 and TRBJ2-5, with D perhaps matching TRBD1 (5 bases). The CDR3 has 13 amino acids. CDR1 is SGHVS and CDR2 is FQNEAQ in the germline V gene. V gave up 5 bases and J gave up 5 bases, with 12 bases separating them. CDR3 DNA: TGTGCCAGCAGCCCGGACACCCCGGAGACCCAGTACTTC. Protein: CASSPDTPETQYF.

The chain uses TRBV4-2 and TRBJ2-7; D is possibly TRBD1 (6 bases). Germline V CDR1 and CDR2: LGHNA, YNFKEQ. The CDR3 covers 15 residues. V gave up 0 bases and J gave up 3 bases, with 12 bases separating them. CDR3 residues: CASSQDEQGYYEQYF. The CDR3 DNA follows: TGTGCCAGCAGCCAAGACGAACAGGGATACTACGAGCAGTACTTC.

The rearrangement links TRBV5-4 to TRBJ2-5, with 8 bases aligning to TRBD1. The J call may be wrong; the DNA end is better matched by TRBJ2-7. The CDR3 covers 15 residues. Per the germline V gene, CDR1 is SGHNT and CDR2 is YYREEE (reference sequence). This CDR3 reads CASSVGQGQTYEQYF. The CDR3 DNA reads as TGTGCCAGCAGCGTTGGACAGGGCCAAACCTACGAGCAGTACTTC.

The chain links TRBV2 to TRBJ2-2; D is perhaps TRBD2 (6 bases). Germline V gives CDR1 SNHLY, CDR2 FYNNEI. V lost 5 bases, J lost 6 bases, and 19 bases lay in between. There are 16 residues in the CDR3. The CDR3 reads CASSRGTLRVAGELFF. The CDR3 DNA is TGTGCCAGCAGTAGAGGGACTTTGCGAGTCGCCGGGGAGCTGTTTTTT.

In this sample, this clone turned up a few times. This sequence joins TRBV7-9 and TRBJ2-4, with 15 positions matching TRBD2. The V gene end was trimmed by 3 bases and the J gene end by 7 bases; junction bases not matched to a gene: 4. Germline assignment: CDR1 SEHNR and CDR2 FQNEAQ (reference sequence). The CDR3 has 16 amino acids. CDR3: CASSLWTSGGANIQYF. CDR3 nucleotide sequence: TGTGCCAGCAGCTTGTGGACTAGCGGGGGGGCGAACATTCAGTACTTC.

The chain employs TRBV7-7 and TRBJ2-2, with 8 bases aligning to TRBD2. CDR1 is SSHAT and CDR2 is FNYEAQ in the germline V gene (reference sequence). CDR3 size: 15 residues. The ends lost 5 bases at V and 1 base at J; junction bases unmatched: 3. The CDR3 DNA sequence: TGTGCCAGCAGCCCGAGCGGGGGGAACACCGGGGAGCTGTTTTTT. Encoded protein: CASSPSGGNTGELFF.

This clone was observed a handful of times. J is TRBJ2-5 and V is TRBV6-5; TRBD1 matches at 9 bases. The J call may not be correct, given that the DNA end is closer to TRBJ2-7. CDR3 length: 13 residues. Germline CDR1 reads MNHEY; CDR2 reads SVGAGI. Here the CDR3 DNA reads TGTGCCAGCAGTCCGGGACAGGGTGGCGAGCAGTACTTC. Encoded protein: CASSPGQGGEQYF.

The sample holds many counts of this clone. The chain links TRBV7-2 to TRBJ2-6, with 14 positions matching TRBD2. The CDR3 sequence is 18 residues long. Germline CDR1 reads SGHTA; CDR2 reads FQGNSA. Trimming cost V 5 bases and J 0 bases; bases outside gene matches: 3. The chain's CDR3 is CASSPGLAGGSGANVLTF. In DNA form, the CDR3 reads TGTGCCAGCAGCCCCGGACTAGCGGGGGGCTCTGGGGCCAACGTCCTGACTTTC.

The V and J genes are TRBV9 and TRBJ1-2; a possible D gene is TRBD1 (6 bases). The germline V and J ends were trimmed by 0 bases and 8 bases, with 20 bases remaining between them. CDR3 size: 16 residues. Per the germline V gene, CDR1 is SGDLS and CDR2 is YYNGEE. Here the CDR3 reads CASSVAITGPDAGYTF. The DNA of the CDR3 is TGTGCCAGCAGCGTAGCTATAACAGGGCCTGACGCGGGCTACACCTTC.

The chain's CDR3 is CASSERGLAGYEQYF. CDR3 DNA sequence: TGTGCCAGCAGTGAGCGGGGACTAGCCGGCTACGAGCAGTACTTC. V and J are TRBV2 and TRBJ2-7; TRBD2 aligns across 9 bases. J was trimmed by 3 bases and V by 3 bases; bases with no gene match: 6. There are 15 residues in the CDR3. CDR1 is SNHLY, CDR2 FYNNEI, per germline.

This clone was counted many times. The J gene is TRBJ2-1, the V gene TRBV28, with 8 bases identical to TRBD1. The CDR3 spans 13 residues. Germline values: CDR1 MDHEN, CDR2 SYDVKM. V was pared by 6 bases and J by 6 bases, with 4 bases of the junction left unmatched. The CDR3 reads CASRSGQGNEQFF. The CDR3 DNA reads TGTGCCAGCAGAAGCGGACAGGGCAATGAGCAGTTCTTC.

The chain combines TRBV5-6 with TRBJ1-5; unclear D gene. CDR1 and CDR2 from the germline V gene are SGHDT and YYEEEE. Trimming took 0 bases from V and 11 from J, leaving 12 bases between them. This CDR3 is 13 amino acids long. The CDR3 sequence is CASSLAGVGAQHF. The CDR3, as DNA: TGTGCCAGCAGCTTGGCTGGGGTCGGGGCCCAGCATTTT.

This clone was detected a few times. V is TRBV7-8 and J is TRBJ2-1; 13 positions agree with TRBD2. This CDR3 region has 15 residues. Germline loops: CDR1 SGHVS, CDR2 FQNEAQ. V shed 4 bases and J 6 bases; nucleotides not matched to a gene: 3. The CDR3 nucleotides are TGTGCCAGCAGCTCCGGGACTAGCGGGGCCAATGAGCAGTTCTTC. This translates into CASSSGTSGANEQFF.

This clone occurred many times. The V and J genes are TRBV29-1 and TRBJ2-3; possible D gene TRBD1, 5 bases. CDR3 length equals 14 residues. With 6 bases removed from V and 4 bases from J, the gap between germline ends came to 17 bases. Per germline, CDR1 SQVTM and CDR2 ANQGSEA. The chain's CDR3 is CSVAPRARPDTQYF. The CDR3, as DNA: TGCAGCGTAGCCCCCAGGGCTAGACCAGATACGCAGTATTTT.

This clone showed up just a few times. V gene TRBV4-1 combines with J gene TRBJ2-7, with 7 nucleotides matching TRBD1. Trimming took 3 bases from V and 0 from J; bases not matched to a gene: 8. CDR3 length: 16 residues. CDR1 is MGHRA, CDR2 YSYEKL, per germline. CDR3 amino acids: CASSHISGTVSYEQYF. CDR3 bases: TGCGCCAGCAGCCACATTTCCGGGACAGTCTCCTACGAGCAGTACTTC.

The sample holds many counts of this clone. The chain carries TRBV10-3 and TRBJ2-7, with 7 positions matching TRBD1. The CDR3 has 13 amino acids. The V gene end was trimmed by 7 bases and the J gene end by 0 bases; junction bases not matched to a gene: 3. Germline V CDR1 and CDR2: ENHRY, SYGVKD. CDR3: CAIKDRNSYEQYF. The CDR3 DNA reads TGTGCCATCAAGGACAGGAACTCCTACGAGCAGTACTTC.

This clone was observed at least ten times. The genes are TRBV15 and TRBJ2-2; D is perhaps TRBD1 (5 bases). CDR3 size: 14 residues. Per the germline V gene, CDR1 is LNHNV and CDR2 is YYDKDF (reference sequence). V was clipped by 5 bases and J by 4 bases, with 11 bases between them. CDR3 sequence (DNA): TGTGCCACCAGCCCCCCAGGGTCCACCGGGGAGCTGTTTTTT. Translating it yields CATSPPGSTGELFF. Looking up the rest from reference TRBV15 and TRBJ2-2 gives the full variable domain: DAMVIQNPRYQVTQFGKPVTLSCSQTLNHNVMYWYQQKSSQAPKLLFHYYDKDFNNEADTPDNFQSRRPNTSFCFLDIRSPGLGDTAMYLCATSPPGSTGELFFGEGSRLTVL.

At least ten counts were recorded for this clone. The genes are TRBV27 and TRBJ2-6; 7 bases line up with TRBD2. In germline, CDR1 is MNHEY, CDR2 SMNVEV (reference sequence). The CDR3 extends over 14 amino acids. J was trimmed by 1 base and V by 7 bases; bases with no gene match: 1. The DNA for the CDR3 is TGTGCCAGCAAACTAGCGTCTGGGGCCAACGTCCTGACTTTC. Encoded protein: CASKLASGANVLTF. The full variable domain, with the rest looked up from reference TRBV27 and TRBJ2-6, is EAQVTQNPRYLITVTGKKLTVTCSQNMNHEYMSWYRQDPGLGLRQIYYSMNVEVTDKGDVPEGYKVSRKEKRNFPLILESPSPNQTSLYFCASKLASGANVLTFGAGSRLTVL.

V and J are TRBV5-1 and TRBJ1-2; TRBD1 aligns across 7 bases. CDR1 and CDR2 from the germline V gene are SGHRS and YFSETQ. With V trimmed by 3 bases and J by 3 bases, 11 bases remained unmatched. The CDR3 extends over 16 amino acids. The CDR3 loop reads CASSSQPTTGYYGYTF. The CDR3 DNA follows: TGCGCCAGCAGCTCTCAACCCACGACAGGGTACTATGGCTACACCTTC.

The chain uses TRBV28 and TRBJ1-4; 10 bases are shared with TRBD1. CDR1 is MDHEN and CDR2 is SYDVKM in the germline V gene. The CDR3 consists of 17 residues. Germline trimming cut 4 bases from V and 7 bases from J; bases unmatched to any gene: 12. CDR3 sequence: CASSSPRRDRGREKLFF. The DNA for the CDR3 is TGTGCCAGCAGTTCCCCGCGCCGGGACAGGGGACGTGAAAAACTGTTTTTT.

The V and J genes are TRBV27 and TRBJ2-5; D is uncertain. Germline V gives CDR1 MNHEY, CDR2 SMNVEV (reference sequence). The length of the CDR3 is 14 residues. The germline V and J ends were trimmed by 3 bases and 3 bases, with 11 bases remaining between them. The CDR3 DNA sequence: TGTGCCAGCAGTTTCTCGGTCTCGGAAGAGACCCAGTACTTC. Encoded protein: CASSFSVSEETQYF.